This TCR beta chain was obtained from a study of beta chain features in type 1 diabetes. For the study at large: On cell yields, gender and age, patients and healthy donors were similar.

Expressed TCRB transcripts were sequenced because the entire RNA isolate underwent reverse transcription. Some clones are missing from TCRdb's copy, which holds only in-frame ones; the method was immunoSEQ multiplex PCR. The data contain roughly 400,000 clones, over 8.5% of them singletons. Details on this clone: Its antigen remains unknown.

Trimming shortened V by 7 bases and J by 0 bases, and 13 bases separated the two germline ends. CDR3 length: 16 amino acids. Per germline, CDR1 LNHDA and CDR2 SQIVND (reference sequence). Study-wide findings and caveats: Moderate but significant shortening of TCRB CDR3s was recorded in all four CD4+ subsets from Type 1 diabetes patients. Using cDNA template may skew counts toward highly expressing activated cells.

This chain joins TRBV19 and TRBJ2-6; D unclear. This sequence was found in a man aged 25-45 years with type 1 diabetes. The sample consisted of central memory CD4+ T cells from blood. The CDR3 protein is CASITRLNSGANVLTF. The CDR3 bases are TGTGCCAGTATCACGCGACTGAACTCTGGGGCCAACGTCCTGACTTTC.